These 3 T cell receptor beta chains were all obtained from the same sample, sequenced in a study of siplizumab effects on memory and regulatory T cells. Sequencing used immunoSEQ multiplex PCR; TCRdb keeps in-frame clones, though not all of them. This table holds about 99,000 clones, over 85% found once. Sequencing was performed on Tregs sorted from blood. These receptor sequences come from a human donor in good health.

V is TRBV5-1 and J is TRBJ2-2; 9 positions match TRBD1. Trimming took 3 bases from V and 7 from J; bases not matched to a gene: 4. The CDR3 totals 14 residues. Per germline, CDR1 SGHRS and CDR2 YFSETQ. The CDR3 here is CASSSGQGIGELFF. The CDR3 DNA reads TGCGCCAGCAGCTCGGGACAGGGAATCGGGGAGCTGTTTTTT.

The V and J genes are TRBV4-3 and TRBJ2-3, with TRBD2 matching 9 bases. The germline V gene encodes CDR1 LGHNA and CDR2 YSLEER. V gave up 0 bases and J gave up 5 bases; unmatched junction bases: 6. CDR3 size: 16 residues. The CDR3 DNA is TGCGCCAGCAGCCAAGATCGGGCGGGAGGGGGAGATACGCAGTATTTT. This encodes CASSQDRAGGGDTQYF.

The rearrangement uses TRBV5-1 and TRBJ2-4, with 15 bases lining up with TRBD2. V trimming: 4 bases; J trimming: 1 base; junction bases outside the gene matches: 12. Germline V lookup: CDR1 SGHRS, CDR2 YFSETQ. This CDR3 is 20 amino acids long. CDR3 sequence: CASSLGPGLAGGLAKNIQYF. In DNA form, the CDR3 reads TGCGCCAGCAGCCTAGGCCCGGGACTAGCGGGGGGCCTGGCCAAAAACATTCAGTACTTC.